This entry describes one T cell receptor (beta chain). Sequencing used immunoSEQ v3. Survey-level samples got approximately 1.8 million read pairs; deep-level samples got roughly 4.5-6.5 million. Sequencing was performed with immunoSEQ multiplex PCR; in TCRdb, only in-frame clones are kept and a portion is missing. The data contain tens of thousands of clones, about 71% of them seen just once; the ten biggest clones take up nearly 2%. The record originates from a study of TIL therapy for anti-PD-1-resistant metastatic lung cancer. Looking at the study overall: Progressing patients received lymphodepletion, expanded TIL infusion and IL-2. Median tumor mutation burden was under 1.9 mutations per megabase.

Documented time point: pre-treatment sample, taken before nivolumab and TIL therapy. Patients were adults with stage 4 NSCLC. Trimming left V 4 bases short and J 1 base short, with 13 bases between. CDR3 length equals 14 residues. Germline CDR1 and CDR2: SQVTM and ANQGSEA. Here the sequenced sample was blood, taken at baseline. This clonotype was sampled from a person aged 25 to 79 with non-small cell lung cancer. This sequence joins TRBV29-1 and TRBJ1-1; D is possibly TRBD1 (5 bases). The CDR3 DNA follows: TGCAGCGTTGTATCCGGGACGGCGAACACTGAAGCTTTCTTT. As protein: CSVVSGTANTEAFF.